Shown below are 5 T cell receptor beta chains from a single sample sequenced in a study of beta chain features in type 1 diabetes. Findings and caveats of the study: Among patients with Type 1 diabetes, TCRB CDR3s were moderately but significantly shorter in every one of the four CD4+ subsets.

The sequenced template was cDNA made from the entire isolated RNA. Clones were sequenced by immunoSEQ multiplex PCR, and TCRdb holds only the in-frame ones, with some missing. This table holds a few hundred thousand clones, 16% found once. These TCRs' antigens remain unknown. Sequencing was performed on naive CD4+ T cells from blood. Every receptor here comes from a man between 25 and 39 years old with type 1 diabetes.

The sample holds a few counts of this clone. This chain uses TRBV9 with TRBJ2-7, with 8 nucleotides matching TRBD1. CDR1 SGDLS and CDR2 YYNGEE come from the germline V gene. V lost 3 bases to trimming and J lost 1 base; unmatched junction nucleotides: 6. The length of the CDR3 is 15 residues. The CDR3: CASSGPGTGSYEQYF. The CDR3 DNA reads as TGTGCCAGCAGCGGCCCCGGGACAGGATCCTACGAGCAGTACTTC.

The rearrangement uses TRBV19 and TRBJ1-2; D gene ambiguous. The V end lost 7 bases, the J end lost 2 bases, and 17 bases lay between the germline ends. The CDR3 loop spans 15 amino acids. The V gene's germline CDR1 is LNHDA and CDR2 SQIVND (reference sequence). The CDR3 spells CASTLSQKGNYGYTF. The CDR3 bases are TGTGCCAGTACCCTATCCCAAAAGGGAAACTATGGCTACACCTTC.

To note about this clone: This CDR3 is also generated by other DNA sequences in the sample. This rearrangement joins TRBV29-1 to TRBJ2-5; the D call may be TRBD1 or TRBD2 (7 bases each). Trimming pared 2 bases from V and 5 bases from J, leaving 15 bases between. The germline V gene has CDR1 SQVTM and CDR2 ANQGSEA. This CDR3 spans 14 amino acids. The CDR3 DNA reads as TGCAGCGTTGAACTAGCGGAGACAGGGGAGACCCAGTACTTC. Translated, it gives CSVELAETGETQYF.

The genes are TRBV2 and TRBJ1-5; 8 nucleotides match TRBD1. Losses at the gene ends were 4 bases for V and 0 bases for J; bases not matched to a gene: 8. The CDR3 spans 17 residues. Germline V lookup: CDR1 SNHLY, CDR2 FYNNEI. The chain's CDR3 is CASSGWDRSYSNQPQHF. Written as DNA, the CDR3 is TGTGCCAGCAGTGGTTGGGACAGGTCATATAGCAATCAGCCCCAGCATTTT.

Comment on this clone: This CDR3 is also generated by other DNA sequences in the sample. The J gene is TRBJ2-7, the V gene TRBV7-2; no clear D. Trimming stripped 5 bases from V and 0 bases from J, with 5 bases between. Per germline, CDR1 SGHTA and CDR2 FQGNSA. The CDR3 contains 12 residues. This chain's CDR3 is CASSPTSYEQYF. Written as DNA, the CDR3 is TGTGCCAGCAGCCCGACCTCCTACGAGCAGTACTTC. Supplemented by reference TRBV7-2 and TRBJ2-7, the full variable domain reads GAGVSQSPSNKVTEKGKDVELRCDPISGHTALYWYRQSLGQGLEFLIYFQGNSAPDKSGLPSDRFSAERTGGSVSTLTIQRTQQEDSAVYLCASSPTSYEQYFGPGTRLTVT.